The clone carrying this TCR beta chain was seen a few times. The antigen is not known. The entry originates in a study of CD8+ T cells in alopecia areata. The wider study: Tofacitinib ran for 6 to 18 months before 6 months off drug.

RNA was extracted and reverse transcribed into cDNA as the sequencing template. Profiled with immunoSEQ multiplex PCR; TCRdb holds only in-frame clones, not every one. Found here are about 300,000 clones, 58% of them singletons; the top ten hold around 1.8%. The ends were cut back, 5 bases at V and 1 base at J, with 15 bases in the middle. Germline CDR1 MNHEY, CDR2 SMNVEV (reference sequence). The CDR3 spans 15 residues. Study-level points and caveats: Persistence of many expanded lesional clones was seen in scalp and blood during tofacitinib. Normal scalp had lower clonality than lesional scalp, with alopecia totalis/universalis lesions showing this most strongly. Among the top 100, expanded CD8+ clones were significantly decreased by tofacitinib, as was scalp clonality.

Sample treatment: oral pan-JAK inhibitor, 5-10 mg twice daily. The input for sequencing was CD4+ T cells sorted from blood, taken at week 24, from a patient treated with tofacitinib. The V call is TRBV27, the J call TRBJ2-7; perhaps TRBD2 as D (6 bases). This sequence was found in a human donor with alopecia areata. The CDR3 sequence: CASSPRLGPSYEQYF. The CDR3 coding sequence is TGTGCCAGCAGTCCCAGACTAGGGCCGTCCTACGAGCAGTACTTC.